Shown below are 8 T cell receptor beta chains from a single sample sequenced in a study of T cells in Graves' hyperthyroidism and ophthalmopathy. Amplification targeted TCR beta CDR3 regions from RNA transcripts. The HTBI set primed first-round TCR CDR3 RT-PCR. TCRdb itself ran the multiplex PCR reads through MiXCR, one entry per CDR3 protein. The sample lists about 560,000 distinct CDR3 sequences; around 15% were seen once. The sample comprised blood. These receptors were taken from a middle-aged woman with Graves' hyperthyroidism.

This clonotype was seen only a few times. The J gene is TRBJ1-4, the V gene TRBV11-2, with D possibly TRBD1 on 6 matching bases. Deletions cut 3 bases from V and 5 bases from J, with 13 bases between. Germline values: CDR1 SGHAT, CDR2 FQNNGV. The CDR3 loop spans 15 amino acids. CDR3 DNA: TGTGCCAGCAGCTTTGGCAGGGGTCCCAATGAAAAACTGTTTTTT. Protein: CASSFGRGPNEKLFF.

This clonotype came up many times. J is TRBJ1-1 and V is TRBV20-1, with TRBD1 as a possible D gene (5 bases). The CDR3 is 12 residues long. CDR1 is DFQATT, CDR2 SNEGSKA, per germline (reference sequence). The CDR3 spells CSPMGGTTEAFF. The DNA of the CDR3 is TGCAGCCCGATGGGGGGGACCACTGAAGCTTTCTTT.

Note on this clonotype: The junction departs from the called germline gene at one end, perhaps through a read error. V usage is TRBV6-1 and J usage is TRBJ2-7; 11 positions match TRBD2. Germline V gene sequence: CDR1 MNHNS, CDR2 SASEGT. The CDR3 consists of 15 residues. This CDR3 is CASRPTSGSSHEQYF. The CDR3 DNA follows: TGTGCCAGCAGACCTACTAGCGGGAGCTCCCACGAGCAGTACTTC.

This clonotype was seen at least ten times. The chain combines TRBV5-1 with TRBJ2-7, with D perhaps given as TRBD1 or TRBD2 (5 bases each). CDR1 is SGHRS and CDR2 is YFSETQ in the germline V gene. The CDR3 loop spans 15 amino acids. Trimming removed 4 bases from V and 1 base from J, with 15 bases in between. DNA for the CDR3: TGCGCCAGCAGCCGCCCGGGGACGGTTTCCTACGAGCAGTACTTC. Translation: CASSRPGTVSYEQYF.

This clonotype was observed a handful of times. The chain has TRBV7-2 and TRBJ1-4, with D possibly matching TRBD1 (5 bases). Trimming shortened V by 6 bases and J by 0 bases, and 14 bases separated the two germline ends. The CDR3 covers 16 residues. The germline V gene encodes CDR1 SGHTA and CDR2 FQGNSA. The chain's CDR3 is CASSYVPGATNEKLFF. As DNA, the CDR3 is TGTGCCAGCAGTTACGTCCCGGGGGCAACTAATGAAAAACTGTTTTTT.

V and J are TRBV19 and TRBJ2-3; TRBD2 aligns across 8 bases. Germline CDR1 reads LNHDA; CDR2 reads SQIVND (reference sequence). This CDR3 has 14 residues. V lost 6 bases and J lost 2; bases outside the gene matches: 4. CDR3 nucleotides: TGTGCCAGTAGCGGACTAGCTGCCACAGATACGCAGTATTTT. The encoded protein is CASSGLAATDTQYF.

In its sample, this clonotype was seen many times. The rearrangement joins TRBV15 to TRBJ2-7, with D hard to call. The CDR3 consists of 15 residues. Deletions cut 0 bases from V and 3 bases from J, with 12 bases between. Germline loops: CDR1 LNHNV, CDR2 YYDKDF (reference sequence). The CDR3 loop reads CATSRDSGAHYEQYF. The DNA for the CDR3 is TGTGCCACCAGCAGAGACTCGGGCGCCCACTACGAGCAGTACTTC.

This clonotype was seen many times. V gene TRBV2 combines with J gene TRBJ2-3; 10 bases are shared with TRBD1. The V and J ends lost 6 bases and 3 bases, in that order; junction bases with no gene match: 15. Per germline, CDR1 SNHLY and CDR2 FYNNEI. The CDR3 sequence is 18 residues long. CDR3 in DNA: TGTGCCAGCAGCACCGGGACAGGGGAGACCCCGAGGACAGATACGCAGTATTTT. Its translation: CASSTGTGETPRTDTQYF.